This TCR beta chain was identified during a study of blood T cell repertoires in COVID-19 (dated by TCRdb to 2019 to 2021). Describing the broader study: Collaborator samples came from the United States, Italy and Spain and covered acute and convalescent phases of COVID-19. HLA class I and class II types, where available, came from metadata supplied by the sample provider rather than from assay-based typing. Deeply sampled blood TCRbeta repertoires from subjects exposed to, actively infected with, or recovered from COVID-19 were included in the dataset. The prospective study material was composed of cDNA or gDNA derived from T cells, B-cell-depleted T cells, or PBMCs. The repertoires were released in a freely available public database meant as a resource for research on the immune response to SARS-CoV-2. A de-identified subject ID, COVID-19 status, age in years and sex were almost always included in the sample metadata. The samples were drawn from the first 160 participants of the ongoing ImmuneRACE study and from 1,254 subjects provided by 6 global collaborators. Beyond this particular receptor, the publication reports: The amount of clinical and demographic metadata varied by source and participant and was provided uncurated.

Remarks on this clone: There is no known antigen for this receptor. Per-base qualities were not stored, and no clone one base away is much larger.

Collaborating institutions collected whole blood in K2EDTA tubes following their own protocols. For TCRbeta analysis, collaborators shipped samples as frozen whole blood, isolated PBMCs, or DNA extracted from either of those sample types. TCRbeta CDR3 regions were amplified from genomic DNA by means of the immunoSEQ Assay, a bias-controlled multiplex PCR. The study's own analysis went as follows. Within the assay, amplification of reference gene primers was used to estimate how many nucleated cells each sample contained. Sequence reads were collapsed and filtered to measure the absolute abundance of every unique TCRbeta CDR3 rearrangement. Productive Simpson clonality was computed per sample as the square root of Simpson's diversity index over productive rearrangements. TCRdb re-hosts the immuneACCESS table, in-frame sequences only. Its copies lack some clones; in the studies checked, an unresolved V gene accounts for under half of them, and the cause for the rest is not known. V, J and clone size are taken as reported in that table, and D and trimming were inferred from the DNA itself. This sample holds roughly 77,000 clones; approximately 90% were observed only once. The top ten constitute roughly 6.8% of the sample.

The sequenced sample was peripheral blood. This TCR was sampled from a woman of 80 years or more with active COVID-19.

Here the CDR3 is given as CASYSAANTGELFF. The DNA sequence is given as TGTGCCAGCTATAGCGCGGCGAACACCGGGGAGCTGTTTTTT. The sequence joins TRBV18 to TRBJ2-2, and the D gene may be TRBD2, 5 bases matching. The germline V gene encodes CDR1 KGHSH and CDR2 LQKENI. V lost 7 bases and J lost 0 bases; the stretch between them is 9 bases long. The CDR3 starts with the cysteine, ends with the phenylalanine, and has 14 residues. Only CDR3 DNA is held: 42 bases, read in frame from base 1.